This is a list of T cell receptor beta chains from one sample in a study of shared clonotypes between healthy human individuals. Some clones are missing from TCRdb's copy, which holds only in-frame ones; the method was immunoSEQ multiplex PCR. The profile shows approximately 470,000 clones, around 85% of them singletons. Sequenced: PBMCs. Receptor source: a middle-aged woman in good health. Some clones in this sample may be carry-over from other donors' samples. Each CDR3 is given with its conserved first and last residue. The D gene is left open where the match is weak. Expanded clones are given a class, and other clones once, few, many or no size at all.

TRBV10-3	.	TRBJ2-3	TRBD2	TGTGCCATCAGTGGTGGGACTAGCGGAAACACAGATACGCAGTATTTT	CAISGGTSGNTDTQYF
TRBV2	.	TRBJ2-2	TRBD2	TGTGCCAGCAGCGGGACTATCACCGGGGAGCTGTTTTTT	CASSGTITGELFF
TRBV5-1	.	TRBJ2-5	.	TGCGCCAGCAGCTCGCAACAGGGTCCTCTAGAGACCCAGTACTTC	CASSSQQGPLETQYF
TRBV7-6	.	TRBJ1-2	.	TGTGCCAGCAGCGTACGCGGGGCCGCAGCTAACTATGGCTACACCTTC	CASSVRGAAANYGYTF
TRBV18	.	TRBJ1-4	.	TGTGCCAGCTCACCCCGCACCGGGACCGGGGATGAAAAACTGTTTTTT	CASSPRTGTGDEKLFF
TRBV7-2	.	TRBJ2-5	TRBD2	TGTGCCGGCGCGGGACTAGCGGAAGAGACCCAGTACTTC	CAGAGLAEETQYF
TRBV30	.	TRBJ2-2	.	TGTGCCTGGAGCCCTTTAAGGGGGGGGCTACGGACCGGGGAGCTGTTTTTT	CAWSPLRGGLRTGELFF
TRBV5-8	.	TRBJ2-7	.	TGTGCCAGCACCGTCGGGGACGGAAGCTCCTACGAGCAGTACTTC	CASTVGDGSSYEQYF
TRBV19	.	TRBJ1-2	.	TGTGCCAGTAGCGGCAGGCAGCCCGCGACGCTAGTAACCTTC	CASSGRQPATLVTF
TRBV29-1	.	TRBJ2-1	TRBD2	TGCAGCGTTGATTATTTGTCTAGCGGTTACAATGAGCAGTTCTTC	CSVDYLSSGYNEQFF
TRBV11-3	.	TRBJ2-5	TRBD1	TGTGCCAGCAGCCCAGGACAGGGTGGGAAAGAGACCCAGTACTTC	CASSPGQGGKETQYF
TRBV7-9	.	TRBJ2-7	TRBD1	TGTGCCAGCAGCCAAAGACAGGGTACCTACGAGCAGTACTTC	CASSQRQGTYEQYF
TRBV7-6	.	TRBJ2-7	.	TGTGCCAGCAGCAAGGGGGCGGGGACGGCCCAGGGGTCCTACGAGCAGTACTTC	CASSKGAGTAQGSYEQYF
TRBV15	.	TRBJ2-5	.	TGTGCCACCAGCAGAGAGAAGGACCAGTACTTC	CATSREKDQYF
TRBV5-6	.	TRBJ2-1	.	TGTGCCAGCAGTCCCCGGGCCTCCGGCAGGAATGAGCAGTTCTTC	CASSPRASGRNEQFF
TRBV11-1	.	TRBJ2-5	TRBD1	TGTGCCAGCAGCCGGGACAGAACAAAAGAGACCCAGTACTTC	CASSRDRTKETQYF
TRBV28	.	TRBJ1-1	.	TGTGCCAGCAGTTTACGGGGGGTAATGAACACTGAAGCTTTCTTT	CASSLRGVMNTEAFF
TRBV18	once	TRBJ2-1	.	TGTGCCAGCTCCCCAGGCACGGGCGCCTCCTACAATGAGCAGTTCTTC	CASSPGTGASYNEQFF
TRBV6-1	.	TRBJ1-1	.	TGTGCCAGCAGTGCCGTCAGTCCCACTGAAGCTTTCTTT	CASSAVSPTEAFF
TRBV5-1	.	TRBJ2-1	.	TGCGCCAGCAGCTTGGACAACCCGGTCTACAATGAGCAGTTCTTC	CASSLDNPVYNEQFF
TRBV18	.	TRBJ1-4	.	TGTGCCAGCTCACCACCGGAGTTGGGGGGTGAAAAACTGTTTTTT	CASSPPELGGEKLFF
TRBV5-1	.	TRBJ2-5	TRBD1	TGCGCCAGCAGCCACCCGGGACAGCGGACCTCTGTTGGGGAGACCCAGTACTTC	CASSHPGQRTSVGETQYF
TRBV27	.	TRBJ1-1	TRBD1	TGTGCCAGCGGCCGGGACAGGGAGGTGAACACTGAAGCTTTCTTT	CASGRDREVNTEAFF
TRBV30	.	TRBJ2-5	TRBD2	TGTGCCTGGGACCAAATCGGACTAGCGGGAGGGCCGGTTGGTTGGGAGACCCAGTACTTC	CAWDQIGLAGGPVGWETQYF
TRBV28	.	TRBJ1-5	.	TGTGCCAGCACGACTTGGGGCAGGGGACGAGGCAATCAGCCCCAGCATTTT	CASTTWGRGRGNQPQHF
TRBV6-1	.	TRBJ1-2	TRBD1	TGTGCCAGCAGTAAGGGGGCAGTCGATGGCTACACCTTC	CASSKGAVDGYTF
TRBV7-2	.	TRBJ2-4	TRBD1	TGTGCCAGCAGCTCGCGACAGGGTTTAATTCAGTACTTC	CASSSRQGLIQYF
TRBV19	.	TRBJ2-5	TRBD1	TGTGCCAGTAGACCAGGACAGGGGGGTCGGGAGACCCAGTACTTC	CASRPGQGGRETQYF
TRBV11-3	.	TRBJ2-2	.	TGTGCCAGCAGCTTAGGACTCCTGGGGGAGCTGTTTTTT	CASSLGLLGELFF
TRBV28	.	TRBJ1-1	.	TGTGCCACCAGAGGGGGGGGGATAGGTGAAGCTTTCTTT	CATRGGGIGEAFF
TRBV5-1	many	TRBJ2-5	TRBD1	TGCGCCAGCAGCTTGGGACAGGGGAGTACCCAAGAGACCCAGTACTTC	CASSLGQGSTQETQYF
TRBV6-5	.	TRBJ1-2	TRBD1	TGTGCGAGCCGAACAGGGGCTAGAGACTACACCTTC	CASRTGARDYTF
TRBV28	.	TRBJ2-7	.	TGTGCCAGCAGCCCAACCCCTCTCTACGAGCAGTACTTC	CASSPTPLYEQYF
TRBV7-9	once	TRBJ2-2	.	TGTGCCAGCAGCCCATTACGGCGCTTAACCGGGGAGCTGTTTTTT	CASSPLRRLTGELFF
TRBV27	.	TRBJ2-6	TRBD2	TGTGCCAGCAGCCCGAACGGGGGGTTTGAGGTCTCCGGGGCCAACGTCCTGACTTTC	CASSPNGGFEVSGANVLTF
TRBV28	.	TRBJ2-7	TRBD2	TGTGCCAGCAGTTTTGTAGCGGGATCCGGCTACGAGCAGTACTTC	CASSFVAGSGYEQYF
TRBV5-1	.	TRBJ1-1	.	TGCGCCAGCAGGTACGATAAGAACACTGAAGCTTTCTTT	CASRYDKNTEAFF
TRBV5-1	.	TRBJ1-1	TRBD1	TGCGCCAGCAGTTCGGGACAGGGAAACACTGAAGCTTTCTTT	CASSSGQGNTEAFF
TRBV2	few	TRBJ1-2	.	TGTGCCAGCAGTGAAGCCCCGATTGAGTTTGACTACACCTTC	CASSEAPIEFDYTF
TRBV7-8	few	TRBJ2-1	.	TGTGCCAGCAGCTTAGTAGGCGGAAACTACAATGAGCAGTTCTTC	CASSLVGGNYNEQFF